Each of the 28 T cell receptor beta chains below was sequenced from the same sample in a study of T-cell memory formation after mild COVID-19. TCRdb re-called the 5' RACE reads through MiXCR, storing one row per CDR3 protein. The sample holds approximately 570,000 distinct CDR3 sequences; more than 15% are singletons and the top ten take approximately 12%. Sequenced input: PBMCs or a T cell subset sorted from them (not recorded which). These TCRs come from an adult woman who had mild COVID-19 (a few samples of this study predate the infection). Cell type and time point are not known.

In its sample, this clonotype was seen many times. The DNA for the CDR3 is TGTGCCAGCAGTGACGGGGGGGCAGGTGAGCAGTTCTTC. Encoded protein: CASSDGGAGEQFF. This sequence joins TRBV6-4 and TRBJ2-1; D might be TRBD2 (7 bases). CDR3 length: 13 amino acids. Germline values: CDR1 MRHNA, CDR2 SNTAGT. The V end was cut by 2 bases, the J end by 9 bases, with 11 bases between.

The chain recombines TRBV12-3 or TRBV12-4 with TRBJ2-7, with no clear D. V gave up 2 bases and J gave up 7 bases, with 6 bases separating them. This CDR3 region has 11 residues. CDR3 loop: CASSLTAEQYF. CDR3 nucleotide sequence: TGTGCCAGCAGTTTAACGGCAGAGCAGTACTTC.

This clonotype was seen ten or more times. The J gene is TRBJ1-1, the V gene TRBV5-6; no clear D. V lost 2 bases to trimming and J lost 1 base, with 15 bases between them. The CDR3 sequence is 16 residues long. The germline V gene encodes CDR1 SGHDT and CDR2 YYEEEE. As DNA, the CDR3 is TGTGCCAGCAGCTTCAGTCGGGGAAGGCGGAACACTGAAGCTTTCTTT. It codes for CASSFSRGRRNTEAFF.

This clonotype has a handful of counts. The chain joins TRBV5-8 to TRBJ2-7; 9 bases are a match to TRBD1. Trimming at V came to 0 bases and at J to 7 bases, leaving 11 bases not matched to a gene. This CDR3 comprises 16 residues. CDR1 and CDR2 (germline): SGHTS, YDEGEE. CDR3: CASSLVGVDRGYEQYF. CDR3 DNA sequence: TGTGCCAGCAGCTTGGTAGGAGTCGACAGGGGGTATGAGCAGTACTTC.

This chain links TRBV12-3 or TRBV12-4 with TRBJ1-1; unclear D gene. This CDR3 has 14 residues. The germline V and J ends were trimmed by 3 bases and 2 bases, with 10 bases remaining between them. The CDR3 nucleotides are TGTGCCAGCAGTTTCGAACAGAGTAACACTGAAGCTTTCTTT. This sequence encodes CASSFEQSNTEAFF.

This clonotype was counted only a few times. This chain connects TRBV7-9 to TRBJ1-5; 8 positions agree with TRBD1. The CDR3 has 17 residues. Trimming removed 3 bases from V and 3 bases from J; junction bases left unmatched: 10. Germline V gives CDR1 SEHNR, CDR2 FQNEAQ (reference sequence). This CDR3 reads CASSFNSGGPDNQPQHF. DNA for the CDR3: TGTGCCAGCAGCTTTAATTCAGGGGGCCCTGACAATCAGCCCCAGCATTTT.

The chain has TRBV7-6 and TRBJ2-7, with D possibly being TRBD2 (6 bases). The germline gives CDR1 SGHVS, CDR2 FNYEAQ. V lost 5 bases to trimming and J lost 3 bases, with 11 bases between them. The CDR3 covers 13 residues. In nucleotides, the CDR3 is TGTGCCAGCAGCCCGGGACTTTACTACGAGCAGTACTTC. Its translation: CASSPGLYYEQYF. The full variable domain, with the rest looked up from reference TRBV7-6 and TRBJ2-7, is GAGVSQSPRYKVTKRGQDVALRCDPISGHVSLYWYRQALGQGPEFLTYFNYEAQQDKSGLPNDRFSAERPEGSISTLTIQRTEQRDSAMYRCASSPGLYYEQYFGPGTRLTVT.

This clonotype was counted between two and nine times. The V gene is TRBV6-1, the J gene TRBJ2-5, with 8 bases aligning to TRBD2. The CDR3 consists of 13 residues. CDR1 is MNHNS and CDR2 is SASEGT in the germline V gene. The trim removed 3 bases at V and 4 bases at J, leaving 1 base unmatched. CDR3 amino acids: CASSEAGGETQYF. In DNA, the CDR3 is TGTGCCAGCAGTGAGGCGGGGGGAGAGACCCAGTACTTC.

This clonotype was observed many times. This rearrangement joins TRBV4-2 to TRBJ2-6, with D perhaps TRBD1 (5 bases). The CDR3 contains 15 residues. Germline V gene lookup returns CDR1 LGHNA and CDR2 YNFKEQ. V lost 2 bases and J lost 1, with 6 bases in between. CDR3 in amino acids: CASSQPGSGANVLTF. In DNA, the CDR3 is TGTGCCAGCAGCCAACCAGGGTCTGGGGCCAACGTCCTGACTTTC.

This clonotype has more than one count but fewer than ten. The chain couples TRBV7-6 to TRBJ2-3; D not certain. The CDR3 runs 14 residues. The germline CDR1 and CDR2 sequences are SGHVS and FNYEAQ. Trimming left V 7 bases short and J 2 bases short, with 13 bases between. The CDR3 here is CASTEPGHTDTQYF. CDR3 sequence (DNA): TGTGCCAGCACCGAGCCGGGCCACACAGATACGCAGTATTTT.

The chain joins TRBV12-3 or TRBV12-4 to TRBJ1-5; the D gene is possibly TRBD1 (5 bases). The V end lost 8 bases, the J end lost 4 bases, and 21 bases lay between the germline ends. The CDR3 has 16 amino acids. CDR3 loop: CASSPSNRGPNQPQHF. DNA for the CDR3: TGTGCCAGCTCCCCTAGTAATAGGGGCCCTAATCAGCCCCAGCATTTT.

The chain combines TRBV7-6 with TRBJ2-7; unclear D gene. Germline CDR1 is SGHVS and CDR2 is FNYEAQ. V lost 5 bases and J 4 bases, leaving 18 bases between the germline ends. The CDR3 sequence is 15 residues long. CDR3 sequence (DNA): TGTGCCAGCAGCCATGGACCCCTTTACGGGTACGAGCAGTACTTC. This codes for CASSHGPLYGYEQYF.

This clonotype came up many times. V is TRBV5-1 and J is TRBJ2-1; TRBD2 aligns across 8 bases. The CDR3 extends over 14 amino acids. Germline V gene lookup returns CDR1 SGHRS and CDR2 YFSETQ. The V segment lost 5 bases and the J segment 0 bases; nucleotides outside the gene matches: 1. CDR3 in amino acids: CASSLAGSYNEQFF. CDR3 sequence (DNA): TGCGCCAGCAGTCTAGCGGGCTCCTACAATGAGCAGTTCTTC.

This clonotype was seen at least ten times. CDR3 loop: CASSRGFYEQYF. CDR3 DNA sequence: TGTGCCAGTAGCAGGGGGTTCTACGAGCAGTACTTC. This chain connects TRBV19 to TRBJ2-7; TRBD1 matches 7 bases. Germline loops: CDR1 LNHDA, CDR2 SQIVND (reference sequence). The J segment lost 3 bases and the V segment lost 6 bases, leaving 2 bases of the junction unmatched. The CDR3 loop spans 12 amino acids. The full variable domain, with the rest looked up from reference TRBV19 and TRBJ2-7, is DGGITQSPKYLFRKEGQNVTLSCEQNLNHDAMYWYRQDPGQGLRLIYYSQIVNDFQKGDIAEGYSVSREKKESFPLTVTSAQKNPTAFYLCASSRGFYEQYFGPGTRLTVT.

This clonotype was counted between two and nine times. J is TRBJ1-2 and V is TRBV4-3; unclear D gene. V shed 1 base and J shed 7 bases, with 16 bases lying between them. The germline gives CDR1 LGHNA, CDR2 YSLEER. CDR3 length equals 15 residues. CDR3 nucleotide sequence: TGCGCCAGCAGCCAAGTACTACGGGCGGAAGGTGGCTACACCTTC. Amino acid sequence: CASSQVLRAEGGYTF.

The rearrangement joins TRBV10-3 to TRBJ2-3; TRBD1 might be the D (5 bases). The CDR3 loop spans 16 amino acids. The V and J ends lost 1 base and 2 bases respectively, with 13 bases between them. In germline, CDR1 is ENHRY, CDR2 SYGVKD. DNA of the CDR3: TGTGCCATCAGTGAGTTGGGGCCACCGTCCACAGATACGCAGTATTTT. It codes for CAISELGPPSTDTQYF.

This clonotype was seen a few times. This chain joins TRBV7-3 and TRBJ2-2, with 7 bases that match TRBD2. In germline, CDR1 is SGHTA, CDR2 FQGTGA. The length of the CDR3 is 14 residues. The J segment lost 1 base and the V segment lost 6 bases, leaving 2 bases of the junction unmatched. This CDR3 is CASRAGENTGELFF. In DNA form, the CDR3 reads TGTGCCAGCAGGGCGGGAGAGAACACCGGGGAGCTGTTTTTT.

The CDR3, as DNA: TGTGCCAGCAGCCAAGATTACAGCGGGGGCACAGATACGCAGTATTTT. Encoded protein: CASSQDYSGGTDTQYF. The chain links TRBV4-2 to TRBJ2-3; 7 positions agree with TRBD2. Germline loops: CDR1 LGHNA, CDR2 YNFKEQ. This CDR3 comprises 16 residues. After removal of 0 bases from V and 1 base from J, the junction contained 4 bases not matched to a gene.

The chain joins TRBV28 to TRBJ2-4; 8 bases are shared with TRBD1. CDR1 and CDR2 from the germline V gene are MDHEN and SYDVKM. Trimming at V came to 4 bases and at J to 8 bases, leaving 7 bases not matched to a gene. CDR3 length equals 14 residues. CDR3 in amino acids: CASSSSQGVDIQYF. CDR3 coding DNA: TGTGCCAGCAGTTCGTCACAGGGGGTCGACATTCAGTACTTC. Variable domain in full (rest from reference TRBV28 and TRBJ2-4): DVKVTQSSRYLVKRTGEKVFLECVQDMDHENMFWYRQDPGLGLRLIYFSYDVKMKEKGDIPEGYSVSREKKERFSLILESASTNQTSMYLCASSSSQGVDIQYFGAGTRLSVL.

This clonotype was counted only a few times. The V and J genes are TRBV6-1 and TRBJ1-2; perhaps TRBD1 as D (6 bases). The germline CDR1 and CDR2 sequences are MNHNS and SASEGT. V was trimmed by 2 bases and J by 7 bases, leaving 20 bases between them. This CDR3 comprises 16 residues. CDR3 protein: CASSEWGRGRRSGYTF. The DNA of the CDR3 is TGTGCCAGCAGTGAATGGGGGCGGGGGCGCCGGTCTGGCTACACCTTC.

In this sample, this clonotype turned up a few times. This chain joins TRBV7-9 and TRBJ2-2; D gene uncertain. Deletions cut 5 bases from V and 0 bases from J, with 10 bases between. This CDR3 spans 15 amino acids. The germline V gene has CDR1 SEHNR and CDR2 FQNEAQ (reference sequence). This CDR3 reads CASSPTDSNTGELFF. The CDR3 region has the DNA TGTGCCAGCAGCCCTACGGATTCGAACACCGGGGAGCTGTTTTTT.

This clonotype was detected only a few times. V usage is TRBV7-3 and J usage is TRBJ2-3; 15 positions match TRBD2. Germline assignment: CDR1 SGHTA and CDR2 FQGTGA. V was pared by 5 bases and J by 11 bases, with 11 bases of the junction left unmatched. The CDR3 has 16 amino acids. The CDR3 region is CASSQGLAGGLGKQYF. The CDR3 DNA follows: TGTGCCAGCAGCCAGGGACTAGCGGGGGGCCTTGGGAAGCAGTATTTT.

The chain combines TRBV5-1 with TRBJ2-1; D might be TRBD2 (7 bases). The ends were cut back, 0 bases at V and 4 bases at J, with 11 bases in the middle. This CDR3 spans 15 amino acids. Germline CDR1 and CDR2: SGHRS and YFSETQ. CDR3 DNA sequence: TGCGCCAGCAGCTTGGCGGCGGGGGCTTACAATGAGCAGTTCTTC. This encodes CASSLAAGAYNEQFF.

Points on this clonotype: One junction end disagrees with the germline gene, perhaps due to a read error. This chain connects TRBV24-1 to TRBJ1-1; D is unresolved. This CDR3 has 13 residues. The V gene's germline CDR1 is KGHDR and CDR2 SFDVKD. CDR3 sequence reads: CATSDGWNTEDFF. The CDR3, as DNA: TGTGCCACCAGTGACGGGTGGAACACTGAAGATTTCTTT.

This clonotype was detected only a few times. The V gene is TRBV12-3 or TRBV12-4, the J gene TRBJ2-3; no reliable D call. The V end was cut by 5 bases, the J end by 6 bases, with 15 bases between. This CDR3 spans 14 amino acids. Written as DNA, the CDR3 is TGTGCCAGCAGTCGGGCCGTTGTTGCCGATACGCAGTATTTT. This gives the protein CASSRAVVADTQYF.

This clonotype was seen many times. V gene TRBV29-1 combines with J gene TRBJ1-1, with D perhaps matching TRBD1 (5 bases). The CDR3 consists of 16 residues. V dropped 0 bases and J dropped 4 bases, with 18 bases sitting between them. The germline V gene encodes CDR1 SQVTM and CDR2 ANQGSEA. CDR3 bases: TGCAGCGTTGAAGAAAAGGCCTGGAAGCAGGGCACTGAAGCTTTCTTT. Translated: CSVEEKAWKQGTEAFF.

This clonotype occurred a few times. The rearrangement uses TRBV4-2 and TRBJ1-1; D perhaps matches TRBD1 (6 bases). This CDR3 is built from 16 residues. Trimming left V 5 bases short and J 0 bases short, with 16 bases between. The germline V gene has CDR1 LGHNA and CDR2 YNFKEQ. The CDR3 nucleotides are TGTGCCAGCAGCGCACGGGCGGGACATTTGAACACTGAAGCTTTCTTT. Amino acid sequence: CASSARAGHLNTEAFF.

The chain couples TRBV12-3 or TRBV12-4 to TRBJ2-7; 7 bases fit TRBD1. CDR3 length: 12 residues. Trimming took 6 bases from V and 6 from J; bases not matched to a gene: 5. In DNA form, the CDR3 reads TGTGCCAGCAGCCCATACAGGGGCGAGCAGTACTTC. It codes for CASSPYRGEQYF.